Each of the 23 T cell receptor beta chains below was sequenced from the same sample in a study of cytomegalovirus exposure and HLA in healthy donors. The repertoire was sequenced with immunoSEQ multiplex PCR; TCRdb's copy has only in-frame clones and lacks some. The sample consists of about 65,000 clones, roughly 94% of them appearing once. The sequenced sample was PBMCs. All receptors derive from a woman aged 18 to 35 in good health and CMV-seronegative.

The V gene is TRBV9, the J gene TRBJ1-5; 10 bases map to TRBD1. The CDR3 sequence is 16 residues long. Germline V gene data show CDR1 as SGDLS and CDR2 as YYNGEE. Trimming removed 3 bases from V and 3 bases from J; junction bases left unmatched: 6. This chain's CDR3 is CASSAKGQGNNQPQHF. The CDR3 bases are TGTGCCAGCAGCGCCAAGGGACAGGGGAACAATCAGCCCCAGCATTTT.

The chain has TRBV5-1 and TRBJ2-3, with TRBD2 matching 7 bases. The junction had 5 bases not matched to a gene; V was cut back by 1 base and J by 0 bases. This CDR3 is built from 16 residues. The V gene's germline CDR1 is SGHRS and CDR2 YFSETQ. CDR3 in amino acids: CASSLPSGTSTDTQYF. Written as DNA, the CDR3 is TGCGCCAGCAGCTTGCCCAGCGGGACTAGCACAGATACGCAGTATTTT.

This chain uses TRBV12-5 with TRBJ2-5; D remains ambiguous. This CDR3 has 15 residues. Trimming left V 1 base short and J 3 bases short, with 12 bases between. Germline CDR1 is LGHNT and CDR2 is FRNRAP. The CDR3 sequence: CASGLGAGPEETQYF. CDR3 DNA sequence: TGTGCTAGTGGTTTGGGGGCCGGCCCTGAAGAGACCCAGTACTTC.

The CDR3: CASSLAGVTDTQYF. CDR3 DNA sequence: TGTGCCAGCAGCTTAGCTGGAGTTACAGATACGCAGTATTTT. This chain joins TRBV7-8 and TRBJ2-3; no reliable D call. V lost 0 bases and J 3 bases, leaving 7 bases between the germline ends. The CDR3 loop spans 14 amino acids. Germline CDR1 SGHVS, CDR2 FQNEAQ.

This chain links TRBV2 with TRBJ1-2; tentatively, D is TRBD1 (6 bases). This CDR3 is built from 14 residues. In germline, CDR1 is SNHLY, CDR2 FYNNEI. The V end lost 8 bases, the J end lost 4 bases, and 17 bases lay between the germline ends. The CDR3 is CASEAGGMGYGYTF. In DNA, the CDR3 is TGTGCCAGCGAGGCGGGGGGCATGGGCTATGGCTACACCTTC.

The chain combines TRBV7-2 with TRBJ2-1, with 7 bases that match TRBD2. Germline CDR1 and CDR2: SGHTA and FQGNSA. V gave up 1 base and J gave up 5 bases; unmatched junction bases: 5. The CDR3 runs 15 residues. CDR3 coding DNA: TGTGCCAGCAGCTTAGTCGGGAGCGGGGACAATGAGCAGTTCTTC. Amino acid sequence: CASSLVGSGDNEQFF.

This chain's CDR3 is CASSRLAGGTDTQYF. The CDR3 bases are TGTGCCAGCAGCCGACTAGCGGGAGGCACAGATACGCAGTATTTT. This chain uses TRBV5-4 with TRBJ2-3, with 12 bases aligning to TRBD2. The trim removed 4 bases at V and 1 base at J, leaving 1 base unmatched. The CDR3 contains 15 residues. Germline CDR1 SGHNT, CDR2 YYREEE (reference sequence).

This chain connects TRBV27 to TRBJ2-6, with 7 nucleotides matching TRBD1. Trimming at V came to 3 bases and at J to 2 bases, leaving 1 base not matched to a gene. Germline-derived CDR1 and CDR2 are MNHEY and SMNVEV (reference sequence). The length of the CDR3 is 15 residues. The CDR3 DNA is TGTGCCAGCAGTTTGCAGGGGGCTGGGGCCAACGTCCTGACTTTC. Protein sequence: CASSLQGAGANVLTF.

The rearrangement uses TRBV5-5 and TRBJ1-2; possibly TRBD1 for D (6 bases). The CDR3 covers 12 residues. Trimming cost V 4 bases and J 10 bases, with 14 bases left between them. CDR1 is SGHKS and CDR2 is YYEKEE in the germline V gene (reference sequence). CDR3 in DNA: TGTGCCAGCAGCCTCCGGGACACATACTACACCTTC. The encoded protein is CASSLRDTYYTF. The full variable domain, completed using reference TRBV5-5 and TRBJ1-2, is DAGVTQSPTHLIKTRGQQVTLRCSPISGHKSVSWYQQVLGQGPQFIFQYYEKEERGRGNFPDRFSARQFPNYSSELNVNALLLGDSALYLCASSLRDTYYTFGSGTRLTVV.

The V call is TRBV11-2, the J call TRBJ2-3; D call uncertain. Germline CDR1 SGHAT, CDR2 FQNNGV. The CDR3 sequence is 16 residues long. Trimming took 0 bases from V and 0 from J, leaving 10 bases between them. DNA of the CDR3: TGTGCCAGCAGCTTAGAGCTGGCGGCTAGCACAGATACGCAGTATTTT. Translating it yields CASSLELAASTDTQYF.

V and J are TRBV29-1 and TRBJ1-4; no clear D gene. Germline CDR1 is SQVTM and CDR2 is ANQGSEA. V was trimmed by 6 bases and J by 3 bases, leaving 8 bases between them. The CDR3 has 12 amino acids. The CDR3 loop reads CSVRSPNEKLFF. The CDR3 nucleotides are TGCAGCGTGAGAAGTCCTAATGAAAAACTGTTTTTT.

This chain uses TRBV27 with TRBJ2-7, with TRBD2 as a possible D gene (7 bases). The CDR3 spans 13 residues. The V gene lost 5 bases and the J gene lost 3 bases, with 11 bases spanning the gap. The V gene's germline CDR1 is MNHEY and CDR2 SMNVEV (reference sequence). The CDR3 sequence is CASSNGGLYEQYF. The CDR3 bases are TGTGCCAGCAGTAACGGGGGGCTCTACGAGCAGTACTTC.

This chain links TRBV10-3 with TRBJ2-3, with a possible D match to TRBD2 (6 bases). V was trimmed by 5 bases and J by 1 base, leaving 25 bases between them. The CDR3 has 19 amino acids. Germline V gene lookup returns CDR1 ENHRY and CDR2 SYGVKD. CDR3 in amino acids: CAISSISWRADSRTDTQYF. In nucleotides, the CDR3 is TGTGCCATCAGTTCTATTTCGTGGAGGGCGGATTCCCGCACAGATACGCAGTATTTT.

The CDR3 DNA reads TGTGCCAGCAGCCTCCACGGGCCGGGGACTGAAGCTTTCTTT. Translating it yields CASSLHGPGTEAFF. V usage is TRBV5-6 and J usage is TRBJ1-1, with D hard to call. The CDR3 is 14 residues long. Trimming cost V 4 bases and J 5 bases, with 15 bases left between them. Germline CDR1 SGHDT, CDR2 YYEEEE. Full variable domain (remainder filled in from reference TRBV5-6 and TRBJ1-1): DAGVTQSPTHLIKTRGQQVTLRCSPKSGHDTVSWYQQALGQGPQFIFQYYEEEERQRGNFPDRFSGHQFPNYSSELNVNALLLGDSALYLCASSLHGPGTEAFFGQGTRLTVV.

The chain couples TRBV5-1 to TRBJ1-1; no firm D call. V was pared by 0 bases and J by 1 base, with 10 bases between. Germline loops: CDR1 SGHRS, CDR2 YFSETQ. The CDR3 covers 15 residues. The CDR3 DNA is TGCGCCAGCAGCTTGGACACCCAGTCGAACACTGAAGCTTTCTTT. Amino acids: CASSLDTQSNTEAFF.

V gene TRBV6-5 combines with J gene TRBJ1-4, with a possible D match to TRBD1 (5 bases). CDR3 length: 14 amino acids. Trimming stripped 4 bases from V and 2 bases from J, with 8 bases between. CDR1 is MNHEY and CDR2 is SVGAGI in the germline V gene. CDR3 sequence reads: CASSSRQTNEKLFF. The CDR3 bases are TGTGCCAGCAGTTCAAGACAGACTAATGAAAAACTGTTTTTT.

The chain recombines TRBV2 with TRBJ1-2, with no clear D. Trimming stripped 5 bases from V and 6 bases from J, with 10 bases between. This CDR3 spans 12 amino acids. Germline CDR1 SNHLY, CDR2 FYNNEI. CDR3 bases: TGTGCCAGCAGTCGGGAATTGGATGGCTACACCTTC. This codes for CASSRELDGYTF.

In nucleotides, the CDR3 is TGTGCCAGCAGTCCGAACATAGGGGGCGCCTCGAACGAGCAGTACTTC. It yields the protein CASSPNIGGASNEQYF. The chain couples TRBV7-8 to TRBJ2-7; 7 positions agree with TRBD1. The germline gives CDR1 SGHVS, CDR2 FQNEAQ. V lost 6 bases, J lost 5 bases, and 16 bases stayed unmatched. This CDR3 region has 16 residues.

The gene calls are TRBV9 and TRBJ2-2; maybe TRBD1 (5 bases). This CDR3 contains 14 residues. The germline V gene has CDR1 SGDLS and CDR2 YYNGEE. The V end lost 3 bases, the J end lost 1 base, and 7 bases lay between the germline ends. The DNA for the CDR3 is TGTGCCAGCAGCGAAGGGGTGAACACCGGGGAGCTGTTTTTT. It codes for CASSEGVNTGELFF.

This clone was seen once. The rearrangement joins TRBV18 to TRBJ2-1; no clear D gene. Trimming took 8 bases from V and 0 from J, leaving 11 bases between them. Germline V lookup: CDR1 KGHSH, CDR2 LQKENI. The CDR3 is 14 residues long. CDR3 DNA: TGTGCCAGCCATCTATCGAGCTCCTACAATGAGCAGTTCTTC. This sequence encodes CASHLSSSYNEQFF.

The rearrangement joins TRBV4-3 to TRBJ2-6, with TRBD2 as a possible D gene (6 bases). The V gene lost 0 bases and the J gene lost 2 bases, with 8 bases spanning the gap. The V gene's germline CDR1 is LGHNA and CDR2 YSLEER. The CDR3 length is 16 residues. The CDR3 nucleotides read TGCGCCAGCAGCCAAGAGGTAGCGGCTGGGGCCAACGTCCTGACTTTC. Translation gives CASSQEVAAGANVLTF.

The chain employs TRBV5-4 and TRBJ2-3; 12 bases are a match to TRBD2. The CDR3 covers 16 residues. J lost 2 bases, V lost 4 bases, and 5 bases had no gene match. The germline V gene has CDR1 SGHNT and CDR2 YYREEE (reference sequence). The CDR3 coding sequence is TGTGCCAGCAGCGCCTGGACTAGCGGGAACACAGATACGCAGTATTTT. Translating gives CASSAWTSGNTDTQYF.

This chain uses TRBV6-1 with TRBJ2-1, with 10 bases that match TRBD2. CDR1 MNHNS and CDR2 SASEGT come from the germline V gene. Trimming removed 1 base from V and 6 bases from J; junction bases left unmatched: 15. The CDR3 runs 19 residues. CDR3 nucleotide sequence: TGTGCCAGCAGTGAAGGGGGCGGGCTAGCGGGGGTAGGAATCAATGAGCAGTTCTTC. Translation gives CASSEGGGLAGVGINEQFF.